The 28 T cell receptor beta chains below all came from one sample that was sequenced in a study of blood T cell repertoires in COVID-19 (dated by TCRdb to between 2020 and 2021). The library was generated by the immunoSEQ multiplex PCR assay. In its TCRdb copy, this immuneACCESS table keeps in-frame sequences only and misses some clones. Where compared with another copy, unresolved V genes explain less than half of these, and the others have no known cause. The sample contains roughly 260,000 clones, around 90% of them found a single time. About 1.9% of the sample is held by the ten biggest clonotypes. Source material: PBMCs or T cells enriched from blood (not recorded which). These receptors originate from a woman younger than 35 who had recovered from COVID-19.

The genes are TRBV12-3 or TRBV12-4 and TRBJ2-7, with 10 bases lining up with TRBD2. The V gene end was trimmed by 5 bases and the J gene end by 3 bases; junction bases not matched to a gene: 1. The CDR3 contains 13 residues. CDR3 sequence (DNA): TGTGCCAGCAGTAGGACTAGCGGCTACGAGCAGTACTTC. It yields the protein CASSRTSGYEQYF.

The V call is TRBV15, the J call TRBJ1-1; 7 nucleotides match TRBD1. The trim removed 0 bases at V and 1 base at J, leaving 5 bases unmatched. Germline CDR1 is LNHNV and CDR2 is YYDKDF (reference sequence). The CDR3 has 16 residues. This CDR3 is CATSRDVGQKNTEAFF. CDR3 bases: TGTGCCACCAGCAGAGATGTGGGACAGAAGAACACTGAAGCTTTCTTT.

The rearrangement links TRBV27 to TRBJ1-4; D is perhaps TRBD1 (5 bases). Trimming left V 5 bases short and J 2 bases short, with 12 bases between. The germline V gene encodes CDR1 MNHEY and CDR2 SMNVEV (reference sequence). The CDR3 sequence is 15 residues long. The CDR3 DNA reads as TGTGCCAGCAGTCCCCAGGGTATCACTAATGAAAAACTGTTTTTT. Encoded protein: CASSPQGITNEKLFF.

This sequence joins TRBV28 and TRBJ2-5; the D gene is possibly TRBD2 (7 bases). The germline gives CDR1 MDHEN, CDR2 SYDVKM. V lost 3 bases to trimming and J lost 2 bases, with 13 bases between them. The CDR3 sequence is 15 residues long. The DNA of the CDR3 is TGTGCCAGCAGTTTTGGGGGGGCGGGGCAAGAGACCCAGTACTTC. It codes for CASSFGGAGQETQYF.

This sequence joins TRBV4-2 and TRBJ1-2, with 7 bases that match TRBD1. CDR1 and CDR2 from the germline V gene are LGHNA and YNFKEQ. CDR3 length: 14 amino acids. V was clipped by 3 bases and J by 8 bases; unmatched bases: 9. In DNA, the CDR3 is TGTGCCAGCAGCCACCTAGACAGGGTGGAAGGCTACACCTTC. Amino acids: CASSHLDRVEGYTF.

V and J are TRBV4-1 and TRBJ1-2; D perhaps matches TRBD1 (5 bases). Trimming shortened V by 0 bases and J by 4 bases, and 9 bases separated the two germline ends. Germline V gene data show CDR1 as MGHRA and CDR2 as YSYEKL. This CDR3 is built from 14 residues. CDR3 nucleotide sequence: TGCGCCAGCAGCCAAGAGGTGACAGTCTATGGCTACACCTTC. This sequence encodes CASSQEVTVYGYTF.

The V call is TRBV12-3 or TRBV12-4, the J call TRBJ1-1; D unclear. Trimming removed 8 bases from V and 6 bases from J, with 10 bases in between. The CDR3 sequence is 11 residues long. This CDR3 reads CASAGSPEAFF. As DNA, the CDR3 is TGTGCCAGCGCTGGGAGCCCTGAAGCTTTCTTT.

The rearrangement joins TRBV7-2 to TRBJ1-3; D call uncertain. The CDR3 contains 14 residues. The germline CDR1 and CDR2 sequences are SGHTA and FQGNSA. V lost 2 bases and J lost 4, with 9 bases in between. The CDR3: CASSLSPAGNTIYF. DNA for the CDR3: TGTGCCAGCAGCTTATCACCCGCGGGAAACACCATATATTTT.

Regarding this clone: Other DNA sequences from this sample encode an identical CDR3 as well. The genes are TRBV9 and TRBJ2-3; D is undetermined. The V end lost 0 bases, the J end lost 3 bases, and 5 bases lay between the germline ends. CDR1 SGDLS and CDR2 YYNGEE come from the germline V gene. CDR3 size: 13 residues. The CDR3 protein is CASSVVATDTQYF. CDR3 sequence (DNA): TGTGCCAGCAGCGTAGTCGCGACAGATACGCAGTATTTT.

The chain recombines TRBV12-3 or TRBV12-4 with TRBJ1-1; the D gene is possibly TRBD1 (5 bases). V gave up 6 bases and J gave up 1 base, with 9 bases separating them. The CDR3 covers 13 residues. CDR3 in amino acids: CASSSQENTEAFF. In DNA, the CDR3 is TGTGCCAGCAGCTCACAGGAGAACACTGAAGCTTTCTTT.

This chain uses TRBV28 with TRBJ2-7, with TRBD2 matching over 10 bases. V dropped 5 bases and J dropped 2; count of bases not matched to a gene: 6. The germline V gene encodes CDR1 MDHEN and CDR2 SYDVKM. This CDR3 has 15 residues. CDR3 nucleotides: TGTGCCAGCAGTCCCCGGACTAGCGGTGCCTACGAGCAGTACTTC. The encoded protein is CASSPRTSGAYEQYF.

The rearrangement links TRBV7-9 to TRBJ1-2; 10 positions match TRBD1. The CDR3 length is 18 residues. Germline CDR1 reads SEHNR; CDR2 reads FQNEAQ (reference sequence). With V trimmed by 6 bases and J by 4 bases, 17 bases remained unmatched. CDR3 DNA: TGTGCCAGCAGAACCACTCGGGACAGGGGTCCTCTTCTCTATGGCTACACCTTC. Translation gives CASRTTRDRGPLLYGYTF.

In DNA form, the CDR3 reads TGTGCCAGCAGTCCTCTACAGGGGGCGTTAGGTGGCTACACCTTC. Protein: CASSPLQGALGGYTF. The chain uses TRBV7-2 and TRBJ1-2; 9 nucleotides align to TRBD1. V lost 6 bases, J lost 7 bases, and 12 bases stayed unmatched. CDR1 is SGHTA, CDR2 FQGNSA, per germline. CDR3 length equals 15 residues.

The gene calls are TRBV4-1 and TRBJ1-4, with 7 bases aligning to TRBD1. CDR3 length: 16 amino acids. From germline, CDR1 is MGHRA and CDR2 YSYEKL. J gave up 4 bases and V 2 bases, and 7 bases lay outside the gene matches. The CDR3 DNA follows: TGCGCCAGCAGCCAACTGGGGACAGTTAATAATGAAAAACTGTTTTTT. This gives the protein CASSQLGTVNNEKLFF.

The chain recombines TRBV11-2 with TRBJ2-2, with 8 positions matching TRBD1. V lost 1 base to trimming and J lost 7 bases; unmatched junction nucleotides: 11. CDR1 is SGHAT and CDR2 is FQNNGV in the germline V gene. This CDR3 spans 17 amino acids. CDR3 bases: TGTGCCAGCAGCTTAGGGGACAGGAAGTCAAGGGACGGGGAGCTGTTTTTT. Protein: CASSLGDRKSRDGELFF.

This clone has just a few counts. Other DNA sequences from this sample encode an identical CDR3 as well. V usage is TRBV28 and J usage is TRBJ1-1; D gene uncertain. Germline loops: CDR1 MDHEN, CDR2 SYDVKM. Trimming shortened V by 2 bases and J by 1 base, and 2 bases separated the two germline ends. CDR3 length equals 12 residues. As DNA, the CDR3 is TGTGCCAGCAGTTTACGGAACACTGAAGCTTTCTTT. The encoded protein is CASSLRNTEAFF.

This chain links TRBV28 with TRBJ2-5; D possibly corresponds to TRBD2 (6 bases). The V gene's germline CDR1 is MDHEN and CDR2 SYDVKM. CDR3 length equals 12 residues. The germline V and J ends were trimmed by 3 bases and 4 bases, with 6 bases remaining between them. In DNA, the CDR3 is TGTGCCAGCAGTTTCGGGGGAGAGACCCAGTACTTC. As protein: CASSFGGETQYF.

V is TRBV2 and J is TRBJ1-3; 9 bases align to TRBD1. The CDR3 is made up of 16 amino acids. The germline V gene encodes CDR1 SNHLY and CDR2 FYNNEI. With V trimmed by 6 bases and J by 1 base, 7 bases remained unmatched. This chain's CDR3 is CASSMDRGSSGNTIYF. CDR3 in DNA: TGTGCCAGCAGCATGGACAGGGGTTCGTCTGGAAACACCATATATTTT.

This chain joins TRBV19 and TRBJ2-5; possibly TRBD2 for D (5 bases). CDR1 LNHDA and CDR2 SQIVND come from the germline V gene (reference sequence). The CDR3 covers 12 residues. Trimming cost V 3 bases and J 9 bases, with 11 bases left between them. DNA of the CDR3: TGTGCCAGTAGTATGGGAGAAACGGCCCAGTACTTC. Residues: CASSMGETAQYF.

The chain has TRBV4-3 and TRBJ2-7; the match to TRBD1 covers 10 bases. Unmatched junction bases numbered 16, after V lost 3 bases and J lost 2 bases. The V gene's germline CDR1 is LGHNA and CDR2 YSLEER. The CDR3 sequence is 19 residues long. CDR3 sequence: CASSHDMRPDGTGAYEQYF. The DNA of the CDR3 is TGCGCCAGCAGCCATGATATGCGGCCCGACGGGACAGGGGCCTACGAGCAGTACTTC.

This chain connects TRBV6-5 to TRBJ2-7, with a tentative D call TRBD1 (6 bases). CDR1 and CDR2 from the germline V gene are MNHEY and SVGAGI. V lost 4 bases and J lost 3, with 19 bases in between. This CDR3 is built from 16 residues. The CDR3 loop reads CASSSPGASPLYEQYF. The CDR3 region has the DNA TGTGCCAGCAGTTCTCCAGGGGCCAGTCCCCTCTACGAGCAGTACTTC.

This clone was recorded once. CDR3 sequence: CASSLVSSGGAGEQFF. The DNA for the CDR3 is TGTGCCAGCAGCTTAGTGTCCAGCGGGGGGGCCGGTGAGCAGTTCTTC. The chain recombines TRBV11-1 with TRBJ2-1; 10 bases are a match to TRBD2. The germline V gene has CDR1 SGHAT and CDR2 FQDESV (reference sequence). This CDR3 is built from 16 residues. V dropped 1 base and J dropped 9; count of bases not matched to a gene: 9.

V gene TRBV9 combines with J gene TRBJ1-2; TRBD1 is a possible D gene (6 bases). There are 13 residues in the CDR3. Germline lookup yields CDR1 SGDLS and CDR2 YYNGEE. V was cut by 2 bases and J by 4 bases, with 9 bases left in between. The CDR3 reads CASSVETGYGYTF. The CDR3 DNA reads TGTGCCAGCAGCGTCGAGACAGGCTATGGCTACACCTTC.

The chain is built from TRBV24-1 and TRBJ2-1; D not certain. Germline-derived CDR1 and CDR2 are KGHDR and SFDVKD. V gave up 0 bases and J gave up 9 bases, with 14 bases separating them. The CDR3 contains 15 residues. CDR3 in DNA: TGTGCCACCAGTGATTTGCCCCTGGTGGGCAGTGAGCAGTTCTTC. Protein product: CATSDLPLVGSEQFF.

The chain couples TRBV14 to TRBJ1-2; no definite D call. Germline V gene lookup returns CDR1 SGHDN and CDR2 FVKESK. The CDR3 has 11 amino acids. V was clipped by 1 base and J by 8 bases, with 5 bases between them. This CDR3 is CASSQGGGYTF. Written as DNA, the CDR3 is TGTGCCAGCAGCCAAGGTGGCGGCTACACCTTC.

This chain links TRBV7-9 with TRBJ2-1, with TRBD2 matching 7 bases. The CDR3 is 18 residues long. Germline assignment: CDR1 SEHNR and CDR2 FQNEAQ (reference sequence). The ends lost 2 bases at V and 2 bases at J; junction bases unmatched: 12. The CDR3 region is CASSLFVGGRDPYNEQFF. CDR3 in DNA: TGTGCCAGCAGCTTATTTGTAGGCGGGAGAGATCCCTACAATGAGCAGTTCTTC.

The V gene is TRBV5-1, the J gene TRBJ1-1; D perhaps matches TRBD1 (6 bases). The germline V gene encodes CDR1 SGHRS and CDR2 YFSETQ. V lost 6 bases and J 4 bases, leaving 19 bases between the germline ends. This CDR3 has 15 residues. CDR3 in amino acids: CASIGIQGRGTEAFF. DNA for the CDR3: TGCGCCAGCATTGGAATACAGGGACGGGGCACTGAAGCTTTCTTT.

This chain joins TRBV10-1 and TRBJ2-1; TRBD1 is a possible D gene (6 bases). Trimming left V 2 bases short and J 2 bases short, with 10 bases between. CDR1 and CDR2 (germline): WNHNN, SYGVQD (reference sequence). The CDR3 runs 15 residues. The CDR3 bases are TGCGCCAGCAGTGAGGGGGGCCGACCCTACAATGAGCAGTTCTTC. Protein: CASSEGGRPYNEQFF.